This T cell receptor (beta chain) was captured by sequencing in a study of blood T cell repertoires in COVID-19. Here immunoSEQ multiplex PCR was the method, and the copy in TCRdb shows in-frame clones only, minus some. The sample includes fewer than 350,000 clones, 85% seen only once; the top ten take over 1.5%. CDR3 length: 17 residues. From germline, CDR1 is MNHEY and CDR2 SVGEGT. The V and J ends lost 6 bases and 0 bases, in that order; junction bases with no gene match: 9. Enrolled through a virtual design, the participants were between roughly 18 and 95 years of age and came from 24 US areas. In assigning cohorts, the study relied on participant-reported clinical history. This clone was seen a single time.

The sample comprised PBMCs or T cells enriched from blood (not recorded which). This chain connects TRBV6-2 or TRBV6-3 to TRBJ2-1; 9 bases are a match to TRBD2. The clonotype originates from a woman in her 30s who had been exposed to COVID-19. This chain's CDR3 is CASSPNPTSGSYNEQFF. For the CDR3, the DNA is TGTGCCAGCAGCCCCAACCCGACTAGCGGCTCCTACAATGAGCAGTTCTTC.